This TCR beta chain was observed in a study of shared T cell receptors in the human thymus. Using immunoSEQ multiplex PCR, the repertoire was profiled, and TCRdb retains in-frame clones only, with some absent. The repertoire holds 650,000 to 950,000 clones, with 80% to 90% as singletons. From germline, CDR1 is SGHAT and CDR2 FQNNGV. V was trimmed by 3 bases and J by 0 bases, leaving 20 bases between them. The CDR3 is 19 residues long. This sample also appeared in a second study, on human thymus T cells.

The sequencing input was thymocytes. The chain employs TRBV11-2 and TRBJ1-4; D call uncertain. This receptor was identified in a girl under three years old with a congenital heart defect. The CDR3 loop is CASSFLRPRSISTNEKLFF. Here the CDR3 DNA reads TGTGCCAGCAGCTTCCTGAGACCGCGGAGCATCTCAACTAATGAAAAACTGTTTTTT.